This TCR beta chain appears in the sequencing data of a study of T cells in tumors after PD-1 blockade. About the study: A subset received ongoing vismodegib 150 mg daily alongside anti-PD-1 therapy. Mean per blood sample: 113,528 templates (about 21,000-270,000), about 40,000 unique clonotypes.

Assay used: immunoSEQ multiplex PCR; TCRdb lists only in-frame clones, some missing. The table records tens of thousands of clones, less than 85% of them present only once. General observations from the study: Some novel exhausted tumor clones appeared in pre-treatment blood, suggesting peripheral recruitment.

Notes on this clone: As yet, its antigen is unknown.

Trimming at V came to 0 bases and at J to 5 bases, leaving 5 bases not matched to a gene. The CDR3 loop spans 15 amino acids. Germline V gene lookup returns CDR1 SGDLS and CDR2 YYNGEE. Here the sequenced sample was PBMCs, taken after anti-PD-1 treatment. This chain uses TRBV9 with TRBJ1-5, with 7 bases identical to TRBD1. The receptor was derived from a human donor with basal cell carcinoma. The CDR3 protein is CASSVGQGAYQPQHF. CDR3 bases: TGTGCCAGCAGCGTAGGACAGGGAGCTTATCAGCCCCAGCATTTT. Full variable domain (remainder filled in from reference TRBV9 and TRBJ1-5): DSGVTQTPKHLITATGQRVTLRCSPRSGDLSVYWYQQSLDQGLQFLIQYYNGEERAKGNILERFSAQQFPDLHSELNLSSLELGDSALYFCASSVGQGAYQPQHFGDGTRLSIL.